This section outlines one TCR beta chain sequence together with its context. Its specificity is unknown. The data were taken from a study of cytomegalovirus exposure and HLA in healthy donors. Overall study results and limits: In a later analysis, HLA-C alleles had the fewest associated TCRs, DRB1 alleles the most. As a later analysis showed, several of the most significant clusters appeared to be linked to common viral pathogens.

Germline V CDR1 and CDR2: LNHDA, SQIVND (reference sequence). This CDR3 has 14 residues. V lost 5 bases and J lost 9; bases outside the gene matches: 12. The PCR ran on 60 Vbeta and 13 Jbeta primers. Generated by immunoSEQ multiplex PCR, the TCRdb table keeps only in-frame clones and is missing some. The sample holds 140,000 to 150,000 clones, about three quarters seen once. This TCR was recovered from a male donor in good health and CMV-seronegative. The rearrangement uses TRBV19 and TRBJ2-7, with 8 bases aligning to TRBD1. Sequencing used PBMCs. CDR3 residues: CASSLLGQGSWQYF. The CDR3 nucleotides are TGTGCCAGTAGTCTACTTGGACAGGGCTCCTGGCAGTACTTC.